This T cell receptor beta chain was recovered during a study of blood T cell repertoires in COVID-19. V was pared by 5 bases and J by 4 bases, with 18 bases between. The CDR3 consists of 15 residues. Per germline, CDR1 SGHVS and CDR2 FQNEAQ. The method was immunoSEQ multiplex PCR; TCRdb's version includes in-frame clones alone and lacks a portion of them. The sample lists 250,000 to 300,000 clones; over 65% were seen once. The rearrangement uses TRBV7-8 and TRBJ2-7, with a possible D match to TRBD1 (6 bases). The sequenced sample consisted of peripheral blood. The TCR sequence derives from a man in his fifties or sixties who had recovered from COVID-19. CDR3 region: CASSPRDTFRYEQYF. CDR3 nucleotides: TGTGCCAGCAGCCCGAGGGACACGTTTCGGTACGAGCAGTACTTC.